Below, 8 T cell receptor beta chains from the same sample are listed, as sequenced in a study of identical twins. Via MiXCR, TCRdb re-called the 5' RACE reads, giving one row per CDR3 protein. In the table there are a few hundred thousand distinct CDR3 sequences, approximately 9.6% of which are singletons. These data were likewise used in another study, on yellow fever vaccine responses in identical twins.

The sample consisted of PBMCs. Receptors were obtained from a woman aged 18-29 years in good health.

J is TRBJ2-7 and V is TRBV12-5; 10 bases line up with TRBD1. V was pared by 3 bases and J by 7 bases, with 24 bases of the junction left unmatched. The CDR3 length is 20 residues. Germline V CDR1 and CDR2: LGHNT, FRNRAP. DNA for the CDR3: TGTGCTAGTGGTTTCGGACCCTCTTGGGACAGGGGAGAGCTACACTGTGAGCAGTACTTC. The encoded protein is CASGFGPSWDRGELHCEQYF.

This clonotype was picked up many times. The junction shows a germline mismatch at one end, possibly a read error. V is TRBV20-1 and J is TRBJ1-4; TRBD1 aligns across 7 bases. This CDR3 comprises 15 residues. CDR1 and CDR2 from the germline V gene are DFQATT and SNEGSKA (reference sequence). The DNA for the CDR3 is TGCAGTGCCAGAGCGAGAGACAGGGAAATAGAAAAACTGTTTTTT. Its protein product is CSARARDREIEKLFF.

This clonotype was counted many times. V is TRBV5-1 and J is TRBJ1-1; D unresolved. Trimming stripped 2 bases from V and 2 bases from J, with 7 bases between. This CDR3 region has 13 residues. Germline-derived CDR1 and CDR2 are SGHRS and YFSETQ. DNA of the CDR3: TGCGCCAGCAGCTTCACAACCAACACTGAAGCTTTCTTT. Amino acid sequence: CASSFTTNTEAFF. Full variable domain (rest looked up from reference TRBV5-1 and TRBJ1-1): KAGVTQTPRYLIKTRGQQVTLSCSPISGHRSVSWYQQTPGQGLQFLFEYFSETQRNKGNFPGRFSGRQFSNSRSEMNVSTLELGDSALYLCASSFTTNTEAFFGQGTRLTVV.

This clonotype has just a few counts. This chain uses TRBV30 with TRBJ2-1, with 9 bases fitting TRBD1. The junction had 3 bases not matched to a gene; V was cut back by 2 bases and J by 1 base. Per germline, CDR1 GTSNPN and CDR2 SVGIG (reference sequence). This CDR3 has 15 residues. The CDR3 reads CAWSRQGGSYNEQFF. Here the CDR3 DNA reads TGTGCCTGGAGTCGACAGGGGGGTTCCTACAATGAGCAGTTCTTC.

This clonotype has at least ten counts. The genes are TRBV6-5 and TRBJ1-2, with D unclear. Germline values: CDR1 MNHEY, CDR2 SVGAGI. Trimming removed 0 bases at V and 5 bases at J, with 19 bases between. This CDR3 has 17 residues. In DNA, the CDR3 is TGTGCCAGCAGTTACTCGAGGGTTCCCCAAGTTCCTTATGGCTACACCTTC. It is translated as CASSYSRVPQVPYGYTF.

This clonotype was seen many times. CDR3 in DNA: TGTGCCAGCAGCCCCCGTCTTCCCGGCAGCTTCCAAGAGACCCAGTACTTC. This translates into CASSPRLPGSFQETQYF. The V call is TRBV3-1, the J call TRBJ2-5; D not resolved. This CDR3 comprises 17 residues. V shed 4 bases and J shed 1 base, with 19 bases lying between them. Per the germline V gene, CDR1 is LGHDT and CDR2 is YNNKEL (reference sequence).

This clonotype was picked up many times. This rearrangement joins TRBV5-1 to TRBJ2-1, with D unclear. V was trimmed by 4 bases and J by 6 bases, leaving 11 bases between them. Germline V lookup: CDR1 SGHRS, CDR2 YFSETQ. The CDR3 contains 13 residues. Here the CDR3 DNA reads TGCGCCAGCAGCCTTCGGTCTTCCAATGAGCAGTTCTTC. It is translated as CASSLRSSNEQFF.

The chain's CDR3 is CASSQAAGQYF. CDR3 nucleotide sequence: TGTGCCAGCAGCCAAGCCGCGGGGCAGTATTTT. The chain uses TRBV14 and TRBJ2-3; the D gene is possibly TRBD2 (5 bases). The CDR3 runs to 11 residues. Germline V gene sequence: CDR1 SGHDN, CDR2 FVKESK. V was pared by 1 base and J by 11 bases, with 7 bases between. Combining the CDR3 with reference TRBV14 and TRBJ2-3 gives the whole variable domain EAGVTQFPSHSVIEKGQTVTLRCDPISGHDNLYWYRRVMGKEIKFLLHFVKESKQDESGMPNNRFLAERTGGTYSTLKVQPAELEDSGVYFCASSQAAGQYFGPGTRLTVL.